These T cell receptor beta chains were read from a single sample in a study of blood T cell repertoires in COVID-19. Measured with immunoSEQ multiplex PCR; TCRdb has only the in-frame clones, and not every one. The data hold 100,000 to 150,000 clones, with more than 70% observed a single time. The sample comprised peripheral blood. The origin of the receptors is a human donor in a cohort sampled during active COVID-19. The CDR3 runs from the conserved cysteine through the conserved F or W. Each record gives: V gene, J gene, D gene, clone size, CDR3 protein, CDR3 DNA. A D gene is named only where the DNA matches it firmly. Only some rows state a clone size, as once, few, many or a class for expanded clones.

TRBV10-1	TRBJ2-7	TRBD1	few	CASIKLQGQTYEQYF	TGCGCCAGCATTAAGCTACAGGGGCAAACCTACGAGCAGTACTTC
TRBV5-8	TRBJ2-5	TRBD2	NA	CASTNPAGARETQYF	TGTGCCAGCACCAACCCAGCGGGAGCCAGGGAGACCCAGTACTTC
TRBV19	TRBJ2-1	TRBD2	NA	CASSNFGTNRIYNEQFF	TGTGCCAGTAGTAATTTTGGGACTAACCGAATCTACAATGAGCAGTTCTTC
TRBV19	TRBJ2-7	TRBD1	once	CASSTIDRADTTAEQYF	TGTGCCAGTAGTACCATCGACAGGGCTGATACTACTGCCGAGCAGTACTTC
TRBV11-2	TRBJ2-1	NA	NA	CASSGPQGVGSYNEQFF	TGTGCCAGCAGCGGACCACAGGGAGTTGGCTCCTACAATGAGCAGTTCTTC
TRBV6-5	TRBJ2-7	TRBD2	NA	CASSYAGGAYEQYF	TGTGCCAGCAGTTACGCGGGAGGGGCCTACGAGCAGTACTTC
TRBV6-5	TRBJ2-3	NA	NA	CASRPQGDTQYF	TGTGCCAGCAGGCCCCAGGGGGATACGCAGTATTTT
TRBV2	TRBJ1-4	TRBD1	NA	CASSRDPDRGGEKLFF	TGTGCCAGCAGCCGAGACCCGGACAGGGGAGGTGAAAAACTGTTTTTT
TRBV18	TRBJ1-1	TRBD1	NA	CASSQEQGKNTEAFF	TGTGCCAGCTCACAAGAACAGGGGAAGAACACTGAAGCTTTCTTT
TRBV19	TRBJ1-3	NA	NA	CASSIGAGTYTIYF	TGTGCCAGTAGTATCGGGGCTGGGACTTACACCATATATTTT
TRBV12-5	TRBJ1-2	NA	NA	CASGLAGIYGYTF	TGTGCTAGTGGTTTGGCAGGGATCTATGGCTACACCTTC
TRBV10-3	TRBJ1-5	TRBD1	NA	CAISMGQGNQPQHF	TGTGCCATCAGTATGGGACAGGGTAATCAGCCCCAGCATTTT
TRBV16	TRBJ2-5	NA	NA	CASSRENAGTQYF	TGTGCCAGCAGCCGGGAGAACGCGGGGACCCAGTACTTC
TRBV11-2	TRBJ1-2	TRBD1	NA	CASSTRDRLMTYGYTF	TGTGCCAGCAGCACCCGGGACAGATTGATGACATATGGCTACACCTTC
TRBV6-5	TRBJ1-4	NA	NA	CASTNSLTNEKLFF	TGTGCCAGCACCAACTCGCTAACTAATGAAAAACTGTTTTTT
TRBV24-1	TRBJ2-1	NA	NA	CATSDPTSSYNEQFF	TGTGCCACCAGTGACCCGACTAGCTCCTACAATGAGCAGTTCTTC
TRBV9	TRBJ2-7	TRBD2	NA	CASSSHRTSGSLEQYF	TGTGCCAGCAGTTCCCACCGGACTAGCGGGAGCTTAGAGCAGTACTTC
TRBV7-8	TRBJ1-3	NA	NA	CASSLVRGSGNTIYF	TGTGCCAGCAGCTTAGTCAGGGGCTCTGGAAACACCATATATTTT
TRBV18	TRBJ2-2	NA	NA	CASSPTADTGELFF	TGTGCCAGCTCACCTACGGCGGACACCGGGGAGCTGTTTTTT
TRBV29-1	TRBJ1-1	NA	few	CSVVRGGTEAFF	TGCAGCGTTGTCAGGGGAGGGACTGAAGCTTTCTTT
TRBV20-1	TRBJ2-7	TRBD1	NA	CSASQGAVVYEQYF	TGCAGTGCTAGTCAGGGGGCCGTAGTTTACGAGCAGTACTTC
TRBV10-3	TRBJ2-1	TRBD2	NA	CAISTSGSDNEQFF	TGTGCCATCAGTACTAGCGGGAGCGACAATGAGCAGTTCTTC
TRBV6-6	TRBJ2-4	TRBD1	NA	CASRPGTGEAKNIQYF	TGTGCCAGCAGACCCGGGACAGGGGAGGCCAAAAACATTCAGTACTTC